These 28 T cell receptor beta chains were all obtained from the same sample, sequenced in a study of memory CD4+ T cells and cytomegalovirus serostatus. The sort gate was single viable CD3+CD4+CD8-CD45RO+ cells for memory CD4+ T cells. Libraries were prepared by immunoSEQ multiplex PCR; TCRdb keeps only in-frame clonotypes and omits some of them. The sample has around 50,000 clones; under 80% are singletons. The sample taken for sequencing was memory CD4+ T cells from blood. The receptors shown here come from an adult in good health and CMV-seronegative.

The chain combines TRBV11-2 with TRBJ1-6, with D maybe TRBD1 (6 bases). The CDR3 totals 15 residues. From germline, CDR1 is SGHAT and CDR2 FQNNGV. V lost 5 bases to trimming and J lost 6 bases, with 14 bases between them. In nucleotides, the CDR3 is TGTGCCAGCAGCCTAGGGGGAACCCGTAATTCACCCCTCCACTTT. Amino acid sequence: CASSLGGTRNSPLHF. Based on the CDR3 plus reference TRBV11-2 and TRBJ1-6, the full variable domain is EAGVAQSPRYKIIEKRQSVAFWCNPISGHATLYWYQQILGQGPKLLIQFQNNGVVDDSQLPKDRFSAERLKGVDSTLKIQPAKLEDSAVYLCASSLGGTRNSPLHFGNGTRLTVT.

This clone is classed as medium-sized. The V gene is TRBV30, the J gene TRBJ2-7; possible D gene TRBD1, 5 bases. CDR1 is GTSNPN and CDR2 is SVGIG in the germline V gene (reference sequence). The CDR3 sequence is 15 residues long. Trimming stripped 1 base from V and 5 bases from J, with 18 bases between. The CDR3 spells CAWSEGPSRFDEQYF. The CDR3 nucleotides are TGTGCCTGGAGTGAGGGGCCAAGTCGGTTCGACGAGCAGTACTTC.

V usage is TRBV11-2 and J usage is TRBJ1-1; 7 bases align to TRBD1. CDR1 is SGHAT, CDR2 FQNNGV, per germline. After removal of 5 bases from V and 10 bases from J, the junction contained 7 bases not matched to a gene. The CDR3 totals 12 residues. CDR3 sequence reads: CASSRDSRLAFF. Here the CDR3 DNA reads TGTGCCAGCAGCCGGGACAGCCGGTTAGCTTTCTTT.

V and J are TRBV28 and TRBJ1-2; D is unresolved. Germline V gene sequence: CDR1 MDHEN, CDR2 SYDVKM. The CDR3 loop spans 13 amino acids. V lost 6 bases and J 0 bases, leaving 8 bases between the germline ends. The DNA for the CDR3 is TGTGCCAGCAGCGCCCACGCTAACTATGGCTACACCTTC. This gives the protein CASSAHANYGYTF.

This clone has just one count. The chain combines TRBV27 with TRBJ1-4; D is uncertain. Trimming shortened V by 4 bases and J by 0 bases, and 18 bases separated the two germline ends. The CDR3 extends over 18 amino acids. Germline lookup yields CDR1 MNHEY and CDR2 SMNVEV (reference sequence). The CDR3 spells CASSSLSFNTPTNEKLFF. The CDR3 bases are TGTGCCAGCAGTTCTCTATCTTTCAACACGCCAACTAATGAAAAACTGTTTTTT.

The chain employs TRBV2 and TRBJ2-1; D remains ambiguous. Per the germline V gene, CDR1 is SNHLY and CDR2 is FYNNEI. The CDR3 length is 13 residues. V lost 7 bases, J lost 4 bases, and 11 bases lay in between. As DNA, the CDR3 is TGTGCCAGCACGGAGTTGGGATACAATGAGCAGTTCTTC. Amino acid sequence: CASTELGYNEQFF.

The chain employs TRBV6-5 and TRBJ1-5, with TRBD1 identical over 10 bases. The CDR3 is 13 amino acids. Germline V lookup: CDR1 MNHEY, CDR2 SVGAGI. V dropped 6 bases and J dropped 6; count of bases not matched to a gene: 2. The CDR3 loop reads CASRDRGGQPQHF. CDR3 coding DNA: TGTGCCAGCAGGGACAGGGGGGGTCAGCCCCAGCATTTT.

The chain uses TRBV30 and TRBJ1-4; D uncertain. Germline V gene sequence: CDR1 GTSNPN, CDR2 SVGIG (reference sequence). With 5 bases removed from V and 2 bases from J, the gap between germline ends came to 9 bases. The CDR3 sequence is 13 residues long. The CDR3, as DNA: TGTGCCTGGCAGGCTTGGACTAATGAAAAACTGTTTTTT. The encoded protein is CAWQAWTNEKLFF.

This clone was picked up a small number of times. This sequence joins TRBV5-4 and TRBJ1-1; TRBD1 matches at 10 bases. The V and J ends lost 0 bases and 5 bases, in that order; junction bases with no gene match: 4. The germline gives CDR1 SGHNT, CDR2 YYREEE (reference sequence). The CDR3 length is 15 residues. The CDR3 DNA is TGTGCCAGCAGCTTGGGGGGACAGGGGTGGACTGAAGCTTTCTTT. Encoded protein: CASSLGGQGWTEAFF.

The V gene is TRBV10-3, the J gene TRBJ1-1; possible D gene TRBD1, 6 bases. V dropped 2 bases and J dropped 4 bases, with 11 bases sitting between them. Germline V CDR1 and CDR2: ENHRY, SYGVKD. This CDR3 contains 14 residues. This chain's CDR3 is CAISETYRVTEAFF. CDR3 nucleotide sequence: TGTGCCATCAGTGAGACCTACAGGGTCACTGAAGCTTTCTTT.

The rearrangement joins TRBV5-4 to TRBJ2-2; possible D gene TRBD1, 6 bases. Germline-derived CDR1 and CDR2 are SGHNT and YYREEE (reference sequence). CDR3 length: 14 residues. V lost 2 bases, J lost 5 bases, and 10 bases lay in between. For the CDR3, the DNA is TGTGCCAGCAGCTTCCCAACAGGGACCGGGGAGCTGTTTTTT. Amino acids: CASSFPTGTGELFF. Complete variable domain (other parts from reference TRBV5-4 and TRBJ2-2): ETGVTQSPTHLIKTRGQQVTLRCSSQSGHNTVSWYQQALGQGPQFIFQYYREEENGRGNFPPRFSGLQFPNYSSELNVNALELDDSALYLCASSFPTGTGELFFGEGSRLTVL.

This clone was detected a few times. The genes are TRBV28 and TRBJ1-2, with D unresolved. Germline V gene lookup returns CDR1 MDHEN and CDR2 SYDVKM. The CDR3 contains 13 residues. V lost 6 bases and J lost 4, with 12 bases in between. CDR3 nucleotides: TGTGCCAGCAGCCTGGGCAGCCTCTATGGCTACACCTTC. This translates into CASSLGSLYGYTF.

This clone was seen a few times. The rearrangement uses TRBV5-1 and TRBJ2-3, with 7 positions matching TRBD2. CDR3 length: 15 amino acids. The V gene's germline CDR1 is SGHRS and CDR2 YFSETQ. Trimming removed 1 base from V and 5 bases from J; junction bases left unmatched: 7. The CDR3: CASSLRGVVGDTQYF. CDR3 in DNA: TGCGCCAGCAGCTTGCGGGGGGTAGTAGGAGATACGCAGTATTTT.

The rearrangement links TRBV6-1 to TRBJ2-1; 9 bases agree with TRBD1. Per germline, CDR1 MNHNS and CDR2 SASEGT. This CDR3 comprises 14 residues. V gave up 5 bases and J gave up 7 bases; unmatched junction bases: 6. For the CDR3, the DNA is TGTGCCAGCAGTAGGGACAGGGTGCTTAATGAGCAGTTCTTC. As protein: CASSRDRVLNEQFF.

V and J are TRBV19 and TRBJ2-6; TRBD2 might be the D (6 bases). CDR1 is LNHDA and CDR2 is SQIVND in the germline V gene (reference sequence). The CDR3 is 17 residues long. V was shortened by 0 bases and J by 1 base, with 10 bases between the two germline ends. CDR3 protein: CASSIDGGRSGANVLTF. CDR3 nucleotides: TGTGCCAGTAGTATAGATGGGGGGAGATCTGGGGCCAACGTCCTGACTTTC.

The V gene is TRBV7-9, the J gene TRBJ1-1; D is ambiguous. Germline CDR1 SEHNR, CDR2 FQNEAQ (reference sequence). The CDR3 has 16 residues. Trimming took 2 bases from V and 2 from J, leaving 15 bases between them. The CDR3 here is CASSLYPRVSNTEAFF. The CDR3 DNA reads TGTGCCAGCAGCTTATACCCCCGGGTGAGTAACACTGAAGCTTTCTTT. The complete variable domain, with remaining parts taken from reference TRBV7-9 and TRBJ1-1, reads DTGVSQNPRHKITKRGQNVTFRCDPISEHNRLYWYRQTLGQGPEFLTYFQNEAQLEKSRLLSDRFSAERPKGSFSTLEIQRTEQGDSAMYLCASSLYPRVSNTEAFFGQGTRLTVV.

J is TRBJ2-2 and V is TRBV9, with TRBD1 matching over 8 bases. V was pared by 6 bases and J by 4 bases, with 8 bases of the junction left unmatched. The length of the CDR3 is 15 residues. Germline CDR1 reads SGDLS; CDR2 reads YYNGEE. This CDR3 reads CASKPSGGATGELFF. The CDR3 bases are TGTGCCAGCAAGCCGTCAGGGGGCGCCACCGGGGAGCTGTTTTTT. Full variable domain (rest looked up from reference TRBV9 and TRBJ2-2): DSGVTQTPKHLITATGQRVTLRCSPRSGDLSVYWYQQSLDQGLQFLIQYYNGEERAKGNILERFSAQQFPDLHSELNLSSLELGDSALYFCASKPSGGATGELFFGEGSRLTVL.

V usage is TRBV16 and J usage is TRBJ1-1; maybe TRBD1 (5 bases). The V end was cut by 4 bases, the J end by 5 bases, with 17 bases between. From germline, CDR1 is KGHSY and CDR2 FQNENV. CDR3 length equals 15 residues. CDR3 coding DNA: TGTGCCAGCAGCCCTTTTTACGGGGAGGGGACTGAAGCTTTCTTT. Protein sequence: CASSPFYGEGTEAFF. The whole variable domain, remainder taken from reference TRBV16 and TRBJ1-1, is GEEVAQTPKHLVRGEGQKAKLYCAPIKGHSYVFWYQQVLKNEFKFLISFQNENVFDETGMPKERFSAKCLPNSPCSLEIQATKLEDSAVYFCASSPFYGEGTEAFFGQGTRLTVV.

The chain joins TRBV14 to TRBJ2-1, with D maybe TRBD1 (5 bases). Per germline, CDR1 SGHDN and CDR2 FVKESK. V was cut by 4 bases and J by 6 bases, with 13 bases left in between. The CDR3 is 14 amino acids. CDR3 nucleotide sequence: TGTGCCAGCAGCCCTCAGAAGGGGTTCAATGAGCAGTTCTTC. It encodes CASSPQKGFNEQFF.

The chain recombines TRBV7-2 with TRBJ2-7; the D is unclear. Germline lookup yields CDR1 SGHTA and CDR2 FQGNSA. The CDR3 totals 14 residues. Deletions cut 1 base from V and 7 bases from J, with 14 bases between. CDR3 coding DNA: TGTGCCAGCAGCTTAGTTAACCCTTACGATGAGCAGTACTTC. Translation: CASSLVNPYDEQYF.

The table lists this clone with a count of one. The V gene is TRBV11-2, the J gene TRBJ1-1; no reliable D call. The CDR3 length is 18 residues. V lost 1 base and J lost 0, with 18 bases in between. CDR1 SGHAT and CDR2 FQNNGV come from the germline V gene. The CDR3 DNA is TGTGCCAGCAGCTTAGTCCCCCCCTGGGTGGGAATGAACACTGAAGCTTTCTTT. Protein sequence: CASSLVPPWVGMNTEAFF.

The J gene is TRBJ1-1, the V gene TRBV28; D gene uncertain. The V end was cut by 2 bases, the J end by 2 bases, with 9 bases between. From germline, CDR1 is MDHEN and CDR2 SYDVKM. This CDR3 has 14 residues. DNA for the CDR3: TGTGCCAGCAGTTTAGTCCAACGTAACACTGAAGCTTTCTTT. This codes for CASSLVQRNTEAFF.

The chain employs TRBV28 and TRBJ2-1; 10 bases match TRBD2. The CDR3 is 16 residues long. V was pared by 2 bases and J by 7 bases, with 8 bases of the junction left unmatched. CDR1 MDHEN and CDR2 SYDVKM come from the germline V gene. CDR3 DNA: TGTGCCAGCAGTTTAAAGGTGGCTAGCGGGAGTAATGAGCAGTTCTTC. Translation: CASSLKVASGSNEQFF.

V gene TRBV6-5 combines with J gene TRBJ2-5; D not certain. Germline CDR1 and CDR2: MNHEY and SVGAGI. Trimming shortened V by 0 bases and J by 5 bases, and 10 bases separated the two germline ends. CDR3 length equals 14 residues. Written as DNA, the CDR3 is TGTGCCAGCAGTTACTCGACACTAAGGGAGACCCAGTACTTC. The encoded protein is CASSYSTLRETQYF.

CDR3 in amino acids: CASSMGLAYSYEQYF. DNA for the CDR3: TGTGCCAGTAGTATGGGGCTAGCGTACTCCTACGAGCAGTACTTC. V usage is TRBV19 and J usage is TRBJ2-5, with TRBD2 as a possible D gene (6 bases). The closer fit of TRBJ2-7 to the DNA end suggests the J call may be wrong. This CDR3 spans 15 amino acids. Germline CDR1 and CDR2: LNHDA and SQIVND (reference sequence).

This clone has only a few counts. The chain is built from TRBV19 and TRBJ2-2, with no clear D. This CDR3 is built from 13 residues. Germline-derived CDR1 and CDR2 are LNHDA and SQIVND (reference sequence). Trimming took 5 bases from V and 6 from J, leaving 10 bases between them. The CDR3: CASSPQGSGELFF. The DNA for the CDR3 is TGTGCCAGTAGTCCCCAAGGGTCCGGGGAGCTGTTTTTT. The variable domain in full, completed from reference TRBV19 and TRBJ2-2, reads DGGITQSPKYLFRKEGQNVTLSCEQNLNHDAMYWYRQDPGQGLRLIYYSQIVNDFQKGDIAEGYSVSREKKESFPLTVTSAQKNPTAFYLCASSPQGSGELFFGEGSRLTVL.

The rearrangement links TRBV25-1 to TRBJ1-2; 7 bases match TRBD1. This CDR3 spans 15 amino acids. Per the germline V gene, CDR1 is MGHDK and CDR2 is SYGVNS. Unmatched junction bases numbered 6, after V lost 4 bases and J lost 1 base. Here the CDR3 DNA reads TGTGCCAGCAGTGTAAGTGGACAGGTTAACTATGGCTACACCTTC. Translated: CASSVSGQVNYGYTF.

This clone appeared once. The chain carries TRBV19 and TRBJ2-5; D unclear. CDR3 length: 14 amino acids. V was cut by 5 bases and J by 1 base, with 11 bases left in between. The V gene's germline CDR1 is LNHDA and CDR2 SQIVND (reference sequence). CDR3 in amino acids: CASSPRTVQETQYF. The CDR3 bases are TGTGCCAGTAGTCCAAGGACGGTCCAAGAGACCCAGTACTTC.